One sample yielded the 4 T cell receptor beta chains listed below, sequenced in a study of blood T cell repertoires in COVID-19. Clones were read by immunoSEQ multiplex PCR, and TCRdb kept only the in-frame ones, dropping some. The profile shows about 210,000 clones, over 80% of them singletons. Sequencing input: PBMCs or T cells enriched from blood (not recorded which). All receptors come from a man aged 18 to 29 with acute COVID-19.

The J gene is TRBJ2-3, the V gene TRBV3-1 (or the pseudogene TRBV3-2); 9 nucleotides line up with TRBD2. Germline trimming cut 6 bases from V and 4 bases from J; bases unmatched to any gene: 14. Germline CDR1 reads LGHDT; CDR2 reads YNNKEL (reference sequence). The CDR3 spans 17 residues. DNA of the CDR3: TGTGCCAGCAGTCCGGTTGCGGCGGGAGGGCACGCAGATACGCAGTATTTT. Translation gives CASSPVAAGGHADTQYF.

On this clone itself: Other DNA variants within this sample encode the same CDR3. The chain carries TRBV9 and TRBJ2-7, with 9 positions matching TRBD2. The V gene end was trimmed by 0 bases and the J gene end by 4 bases; junction bases not matched to a gene: 5. Germline CDR1 is SGDLS and CDR2 is YYNGEE. This CDR3 region has 15 residues. CDR3 nucleotides: TGTGCCAGCAGCGTAGGCGCTAGCGGGACGTACGAGCAGTACTTC. Its protein is CASSVGASGTYEQYF.

This clone was seen more than once but under ten times. This chain uses TRBV7-9 with TRBJ2-3, with 11 bases that match TRBD2. The CDR3 covers 17 residues. J gave up 4 bases and V 5 bases, and 11 bases lay outside the gene matches. Germline values: CDR1 SEHNR, CDR2 FQNEAQ (reference sequence). CDR3 residues: CASSPAMTSGTADTQYF. The CDR3 DNA follows: TGTGCCAGCAGCCCAGCTATGACTAGCGGGACGGCAGATACGCAGTATTTT.

This clone appeared a single time. V and J are TRBV20-1 and TRBJ1-3, with TRBD1 identical over 7 bases. The CDR3 contains 16 residues. Germline V CDR1 and CDR2: DFQATT, SNEGSKA (reference sequence). The J segment lost 0 bases and the V segment lost 3 bases, leaving 8 bases of the junction unmatched. The CDR3 sequence is CSASARQGYSGNTIYF. DNA for the CDR3: TGCAGTGCTAGTGCGAGACAGGGCTACTCTGGAAACACCATATATTTT.